Sequencing of this T cell receptor (beta chain) was carried out in a study of OX40 agonist ivuxolimab in advanced cancers. Study background: Intravenous ivuxolimab at 0.01 to 10 mg/kg was given to patients every 2 weeks. Two cutaneous melanoma patients and one hepatocellular carcinoma patient, three in all, had partial responses. Participants, 82.7% male, averaged roughly 60 years of age, ranging from roughly 23 to 80. Whole-study findings and limits: Relative to CD4+ cells, CD8+ T cells on average had more expanded clones.

This clone was seen repeatedly, ten times or more. Its antigen remains unknown. Some clones are missing from TCRdb's copy, which holds only in-frame ones; the method was immunoSEQ multiplex PCR. This sample carries about 14,000 clones, around 80% of them seen once, and the ten largest clones take approximately 40%. This CDR3 region has 14 residues. The V and J ends lost 6 bases and 6 bases, in that order; junction bases with no gene match: 7. CDR1 and CDR2 from the germline V gene are MDHEN and SYDVKM. This receptor was identified in an adult with an advanced solid tumor such as melanoma, head and neck, liver or kidney cancer. This chain connects TRBV28 to TRBJ2-4, with 8 bases that match TRBD2. The sequencing used CD4+ or CD8+ T cells sorted from blood, collected in a trial of the OX40 agonist ivuxolimab. CDR3 amino acids: CASRRAGGGNIQYF. The DNA of the CDR3 is TGTGCCAGCAGGCGGGCGGGGGGTGGAAACATTCAGTACTTC.